Sequencing of this T cell receptor beta chain was carried out in a study of STAT3 mutations in large granular lymphocyte leukemia. For the study at large: Over half of T-LGLL patients had one or more immunosuppressive regimens. Overall study results and limits: A small but highly pathogenic clone may have been missed. All newly emerging clones after therapy were STAT3 wild type. In T-cell large granular lymphocyte leukemia, about half of patients showed multiple immunodominant subclonotypes.

Each sample's TCRbeta library yielded on average around 42,000 productive templates. The data were produced by immunoSEQ multiplex PCR, yet TCRdb's version contains in-frame clones alone and is incomplete. The table lists fewer than 4,500 clones, approximately 50% of them singletons, with about three fifths in the top ten. Germline CDR1 and CDR2: MNHEY and SVGAGI. With 2 bases clipped from V and 2 bases from J, the junction kept 7 bases outside the gene matches. This CDR3 has 16 amino acids. This clone was counted between two and nine times. What it recognizes is unknown. The chain carries TRBV6-5 and TRBJ2-3, with 7 bases identical to TRBD2. Sequencing used peripheral blood mononuclear cells. This receptor was identified in a male patient aged 45-59 years with T-cell large granular lymphocyte leukemia. Some clones in this sample may be carry-over from other donors' samples. The CDR3 protein is CASSYGAGPPTDTQYF. The CDR3 nucleotides are TGTGCCAGCAGTTACGGAGCGGGGCCCCCCACAGATACGCAGTATTTT.